Below, 31 T cell receptor beta chains from the same sample are listed, as sequenced in a study of early T cells in non-severe SARS-CoV-2 infection. TCRdb itself ran the 5' RACE reads through MiXCR, one entry per CDR3 protein. Counted here are about 66,000 distinct CDR3 sequences, less than 20% occurring once; the ten biggest clones make up 7.5% to 10%. Source: whole blood, taken at baseline. These receptors all come from an adult who was a healthcare worker with PCR-confirmed SARS-CoV-2 infection or an uninfected control (not recorded which).

Sample share makes this clonotype medium-sized. V and J are TRBV27 and TRBJ2-1; no firm D call. Trimming removed 3 bases at V and 6 bases at J, with 3 bases between. Germline V gene sequence: CDR1 MNHEY, CDR2 SMNVEV (reference sequence). This CDR3 has 11 amino acids. The CDR3 is CASSFFNEQFF. The CDR3 nucleotides read TGTGCCAGCAGTTTCTTCAATGAGCAGTTCTTC.

This clonotype was recorded a few times. The chain is built from TRBV11-2 and TRBJ1-5; D gene unclear. V lost 3 bases to trimming and J lost 4 bases, with 7 bases between them. The CDR3 loop spans 13 amino acids. CDR1 and CDR2 (germline): SGHAT, FQNNGV. The CDR3 reads CASSFLENQPQHF. The CDR3 coding sequence is TGTGCCAGCAGCTTCCTAGAAAATCAGCCCCAGCATTTT.

The CDR3 DNA sequence: TGCAGCGTTGAATTGGCTTCGAACACTGAAGCTTTCTTT. This translates into CSVELASNTEAFF. The chain uses TRBV29-1 and TRBJ1-1, with no clear D. Germline V lookup: CDR1 SQVTM, CDR2 ANQGSEA. V was trimmed by 2 bases and J by 1 base, leaving 8 bases between them. The CDR3 is made up of 13 amino acids.

J is TRBJ2-3 and V is TRBV11-2; D is undetermined. The CDR3 extends over 12 amino acids. Trimming took off 7 bases at V and 5 bases at J, with 10 bases between the two ends. Germline lookup yields CDR1 SGHAT and CDR2 FQNNGV. The CDR3 is CASTPGGDTQYF. Written as DNA, the CDR3 is TGTGCCAGCACCCCCGGCGGAGATACGCAGTATTTT.

The chain links TRBV20-1 to TRBJ1-2, with TRBD1 identical over 7 bases. Trimming cost V 3 bases and J 7 bases; bases outside gene matches: 5. Per the germline V gene, CDR1 is DFQATT and CDR2 is SNEGSKA (reference sequence). The CDR3 is 12 residues long. This chain's CDR3 is CSASTGDAGYTF. The CDR3 coding sequence is TGCAGTGCTAGTACAGGGGATGCTGGCTACACCTTC.

V and J are TRBV20-1 and TRBJ2-7, with D perhaps TRBD2 (6 bases). The CDR3 has 13 amino acids. CDR1 and CDR2 from the germline V gene are DFQATT and SNEGSKA (reference sequence). Trimming took 6 bases from V and 1 from J, leaving 13 bases between them. The CDR3: CSAQTGESYEQYF. The CDR3 DNA follows: TGCAGTGCGCAGACGGGGGAGTCCTACGAGCAGTACTTC.

The chain carries TRBV12-3 or TRBV12-4 and TRBJ2-3; a weak D match, TRBD1 (5 bases). V was pared by 6 bases and J by 3 bases, with 13 bases between. The CDR3 loop spans 14 amino acids. CDR3 amino acids: CASRIQGRTDTQYF. The CDR3 DNA sequence: TGTGCCAGCAGAATCCAGGGAAGGACAGATACGCAGTATTTT.

The chain combines TRBV11-2 with TRBJ2-6; 7 bases match TRBD2. V trimming: 5 bases; J trimming: 2 bases; junction bases outside the gene matches: 6. The CDR3 has 16 residues. The germline CDR1 and CDR2 sequences are SGHAT and FQNNGV. CDR3 residues: CASSKPGLPGANVLTF. DNA of the CDR3: TGTGCCAGCAGCAAACCGGGACTACCTGGGGCCAACGTCCTGACTTTC.

This clonotype has a handful of counts. V and J are TRBV10-3 and TRBJ1-2; 7 positions agree with TRBD1. The CDR3 covers 12 residues. Germline loops: CDR1 ENHRY, CDR2 SYGVKD. With 5 bases clipped from V and 8 bases from J, the junction kept 5 bases outside the gene matches. The CDR3: CAISSATGGYTF. The DNA for the CDR3 is TGTGCCATCAGTTCCGCGACAGGGGGCTACACCTTC.

The chain links TRBV5-4 to TRBJ2-3, with 7 bases matching TRBD1. The CDR3 has 16 amino acids. Germline V lookup: CDR1 SGHNT, CDR2 YYREEE (reference sequence). V trimming: 4 bases; J trimming: 0 bases; junction bases outside the gene matches: 8. CDR3 bases: TGTGCCAGCAGCATGGACAGGACCTTTAGCACAGATACGCAGTATTTT. This translates into CASSMDRTFSTDTQYF. Based on the CDR3 plus reference TRBV5-4 and TRBJ2-3, the full variable domain is ETGVTQSPTHLIKTRGQQVTLRCSSQSGHNTVSWYQQALGQGPQFIFQYYREEENGRGNFPPRFSGLQFPNYSSELNVNALELDDSALYLCASSMDRTFSTDTQYFGPGTRLTVL.

The table lists this clonotype with a few counts. This sequence joins TRBV25-1 and TRBJ2-1; D is ambiguous. CDR3 length: 11 residues. The germline CDR1 and CDR2 sequences are MGHDK and SYGVNS. Trimming shortened V by 4 bases and J by 9 bases, and 7 bases separated the two germline ends. The CDR3 region has the DNA TGTGCCAGCAGTGCTGGAGCTGAGCAGTTCTTC. This gives the protein CASSAGAEQFF.

The chain joins TRBV6-2 or TRBV6-3 to TRBJ2-7, with 9 bases lining up with TRBD1. There are 14 residues in the CDR3. The junction had 10 bases not matched to a gene; V was cut back by 7 bases and J by 6 bases. Germline CDR1 and CDR2: MNHEY and SVGEGT. This chain's CDR3 is CASNEQGALAEQYF. CDR3 bases: TGTGCCAGCAATGAACAGGGGGCGCTCGCCGAGCAGTACTTC.

V and J are TRBV27 and TRBJ1-1; D perhaps matches TRBD1 (5 bases). Germline V gene lookup returns CDR1 MNHEY and CDR2 SMNVEV (reference sequence). V was cut by 5 bases and J by 0 bases, with 19 bases left in between. The CDR3 extends over 17 amino acids. CDR3 amino acids: CASSPQLQVFMNTEAFF. The CDR3 region has the DNA TGTGCCAGCAGTCCTCAGCTACAGGTTTTCATGAACACTGAAGCTTTCTTT.

This clonotype was counted a few times. The CDR3: CASSSQGTYQETQYF. CDR3 DNA: TGTGCCAGCAGTTCACAGGGGACTTACCAAGAGACCCAGTACTTC. V usage is TRBV27 and J usage is TRBJ2-5; weak D call: TRBD1 (7 bases). This CDR3 region has 15 residues. Germline V lookup: CDR1 MNHEY, CDR2 SMNVEV (reference sequence). The ends were cut back, 4 bases at V and 0 bases at J, with 12 bases in the middle.

The chain links TRBV20-1 to TRBJ1-1; D is ambiguous. V shed 3 bases and J shed 1 base, with 12 bases lying between them. Germline lookup yields CDR1 DFQATT and CDR2 SNEGSKA (reference sequence). There are 14 residues in the CDR3. CDR3: CSARDSRPNTEAFF. Here the CDR3 DNA reads TGCAGTGCTAGGGACTCGCGACCGAACACTGAAGCTTTCTTT.

This clonotype came up many times. The chain employs TRBV20-1 and TRBJ2-5; D unresolved. The CDR3 loop spans 13 amino acids. Germline V gives CDR1 DFQATT, CDR2 SNEGSKA (reference sequence). The V end was cut by 0 bases, the J end by 2 bases, with 7 bases between. CDR3 sequence reads: CSARDNQQETQYF. As DNA, the CDR3 is TGCAGTGCTAGAGATAACCAACAAGAGACCCAGTACTTC.

The table lists this clonotype with a count of one. V gene TRBV6-5 combines with J gene TRBJ1-1; D not resolved. CDR3 length equals 14 residues. The V gene lost 2 bases and the J gene lost 8 bases, with 15 bases spanning the gap. The germline V gene encodes CDR1 MNHEY and CDR2 SVGAGI. The CDR3 DNA reads as TGTGCCAGCAGTTACCGGTCTCACACGATGGAAGCTTTCTTT. Protein sequence: CASSYRSHTMEAFF.

V is TRBV6-1 and J is TRBJ1-6; TRBD1 matches 9 bases. CDR1 MNHNS and CDR2 SASEGT come from the germline V gene. The junction had 4 bases not matched to a gene; V was cut back by 6 bases and J by 10 bases. This CDR3 contains 13 residues. Here the CDR3 reads CASRQDRGSPLHF. The CDR3 DNA is TGTGCCAGCAGGCAGGACAGGGGATCACCCCTCCACTTT.

The chain uses TRBV20-1 and TRBJ1-4; D may be TRBD1 (5 bases). V was trimmed by 4 bases and J by 7 bases, leaving 19 bases between them. CDR3 size: 15 residues. Germline values: CDR1 DFQATT, CDR2 SNEGSKA (reference sequence). CDR3 bases: TGCAGTGCTACATCTGAAGGAGGGGCGGGTGAAAAACTGTTTTTT. This encodes CSATSEGGAGEKLFF.

The rearrangement joins TRBV20-1 to TRBJ1-2; no clear D. Germline-derived CDR1 and CDR2 are DFQATT and SNEGSKA (reference sequence). CDR3 length equals 12 residues. V dropped 1 base and J dropped 8 bases, with 11 bases sitting between them. The CDR3: CSARVKGDGYTF. CDR3 DNA sequence: TGCAGTGCTAGAGTTAAGGGTGACGGCTACACCTTC.

This sequence joins TRBV5-1 and TRBJ2-5; 10 bases are shared with TRBD2. The CDR3 extends over 16 amino acids. Germline CDR1 and CDR2: SGHRS and YFSETQ. V trimming: 0 bases; J trimming: 5 bases; junction bases outside the gene matches: 7. In DNA, the CDR3 is TGCGCCAGCAGCTTGGAGTCTAGCGGGAGATGGGAGACCCAGTACTTC. It yields the protein CASSLESSGRWETQYF.

This clonotype came up many times. This rearrangement joins TRBV9 to TRBJ1-2; D is perhaps TRBD1 (5 bases). V shed 0 bases and J shed 8 bases, with 11 bases lying between them. In germline, CDR1 is SGDLS, CDR2 YYNGEE. This CDR3 has 13 amino acids. The chain's CDR3 is CASSVDGTSGYTF. The CDR3 bases are TGTGCCAGCAGCGTAGACGGGACTTCAGGCTACACCTTC. The full variable domain, its missing parts supplied by reference TRBV9 and TRBJ1-2, is DSGVTQTPKHLITATGQRVTLRCSPRSGDLSVYWYQQSLDQGLQFLIQYYNGEERAKGNILERFSAQQFPDLHSELNLSSLELGDSALYFCASSVDGTSGYTFGSGTRLTVV.

This clonotype has ten or more counts. This chain joins TRBV30 and TRBJ1-1; D is unresolved. Germline V gives CDR1 GTSNPN, CDR2 SVGIG (reference sequence). V lost 0 bases and J lost 4, with 9 bases in between. The CDR3 consists of 13 residues. The CDR3, as DNA: TGTGCCTGGAGTGTGGGCGGCAGCACTGAAGCTTTCTTT. This codes for CAWSVGGSTEAFF.

This clonotype was recorded a few times. V is TRBV2 and J is TRBJ1-4; 7 nucleotides align to TRBD1. Looked up from germline, CDR1 is SNHLY and CDR2 is FYNNEI. V shed 7 bases, J shed 8 bases, and the junction held 7 bases outside the gene matches. The CDR3 runs to 13 residues. The CDR3 nucleotides are TGTGCCAGCAAAGACAGGGATCGGGAAAAACTGTTTTTT. Its translation: CASKDRDREKLFF.

Only a few counts were recorded for this clonotype. The chain uses TRBV28 and TRBJ1-3, with D unresolved. The CDR3 loop spans 15 amino acids. The V and J ends lost 3 bases and 2 bases respectively, with 11 bases between them. The germline CDR1 and CDR2 sequences are MDHEN and SYDVKM. CDR3 DNA sequence: TGTGCCAGCAGTTTCCTCCGTCTCGCTGGAAACACCATATATTTT. This codes for CASSFLRLAGNTIYF.

This sequence joins TRBV7-7 and TRBJ2-1; TRBD2 matches 8 bases. Germline V gene sequence: CDR1 SSHAT, CDR2 FNYEAQ (reference sequence). This CDR3 spans 15 amino acids. The ends lost 2 bases at V and 8 bases at J; junction bases unmatched: 8. The CDR3 nucleotides are TGTGCCAGCAGCTTACTGTTCGGGGGGGCCCATGAGCAGTTCTTC. This sequence encodes CASSLLFGGAHEQFF.

The chain has TRBV12-3 or TRBV12-4 and TRBJ2-1; 8 nucleotides align to TRBD1. The CDR3 covers 14 residues. J was trimmed by 6 bases and V by 6 bases; bases with no gene match: 7. Here the CDR3 DNA reads TGTGCCAGCAGCCTACAGGGGGGCCTCAATGAGCAGTTCTTC. Protein product: CASSLQGGLNEQFF.

The chain recombines TRBV5-1 with TRBJ1-1; D is possibly TRBD1 (5 bases). V was pared by 0 bases and J by 6 bases, with 15 bases between. Germline V CDR1 and CDR2: SGHRS, YFSETQ. CDR3 length equals 15 residues. The CDR3 nucleotides read TGCGCCAGCAGCTTGGCCGGGACGAAGGGCGCTGAAGCTTTCTTT. Amino acid sequence: CASSLAGTKGAEAFF.

This clonotype was counted between two and nine times. J is TRBJ2-3 and V is TRBV20-1, with TRBD2 matching over 7 bases. The CDR3 has 16 residues. Germline values: CDR1 DFQATT, CDR2 SNEGSKA (reference sequence). Unmatched junction bases numbered 17, after V lost 6 bases and J lost 5 bases. CDR3 loop: CSASVGSGRDRDTQYF. The CDR3 nucleotides read TGCAGTGCCAGCGTTGGTAGCGGGCGGGATAGAGATACGCAGTATTTT.

In its sample, this clonotype was seen a few times. This rearrangement joins TRBV18 to TRBJ1-1; 12 positions match TRBD1. The germline gives CDR1 KGHSH, CDR2 LQKENI. This CDR3 contains 16 residues. Germline trimming cut 4 bases from V and 1 base from J; bases unmatched to any gene: 4. The CDR3 region has the DNA TGTGCCAGCTCACAAGGGACAGGGGGCTCGAACACTGAAGCTTTCTTT. Protein sequence: CASSQGTGGSNTEAFF.

The CDR3: CASSSLRGGQETQYF. The CDR3 DNA sequence: TGTGCCAGCAGCTCCCTCAGGGGAGGGCAAGAGACCCAGTACTTC. The J gene is TRBJ2-5, the V gene TRBV11-1, with D perhaps TRBD2 (7 bases). V was cut by 4 bases and J by 2 bases, with 14 bases left in between. The CDR3 has 15 amino acids. Looked up from germline, CDR1 is SGHAT and CDR2 is FQDESV (reference sequence). The variable domain in full, with the rest retrieved from reference TRBV11-1 and TRBJ2-5, is EAEVAQSPRYKITEKSQAVAFWCDPISGHATLYWYRQILGQGPELLVQFQDESVVDDSQLPKDRFSAERLKGVDSTLKIQPAELGDSAMYLCASSSLRGGQETQYFGPGTRLLVL.